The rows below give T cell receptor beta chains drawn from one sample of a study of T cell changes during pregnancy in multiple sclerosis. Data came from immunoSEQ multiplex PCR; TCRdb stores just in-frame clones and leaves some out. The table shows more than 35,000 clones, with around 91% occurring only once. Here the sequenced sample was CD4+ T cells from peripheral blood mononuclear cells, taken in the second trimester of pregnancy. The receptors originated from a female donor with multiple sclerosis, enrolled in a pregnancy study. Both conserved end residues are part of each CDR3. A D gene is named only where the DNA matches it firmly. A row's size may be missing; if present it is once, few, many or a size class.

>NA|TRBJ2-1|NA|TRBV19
TGTGCCAGTACTCGGGGGGCCAACAATGAGCAGTTCTTC
CASTRGANNEQFF
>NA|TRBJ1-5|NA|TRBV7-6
TGTGCCAGCAGCCGGCAGGAAAATCAGCCCCAGCATTTT
CASSRQENQPQHF
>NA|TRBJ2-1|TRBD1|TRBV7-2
TGTGCCAGCAGGTGGGGCAGGGGGAGCAATGAGCAGTTCTTC
CASRWGRGSNEQFF
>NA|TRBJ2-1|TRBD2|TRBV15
TGTGCCACCAGCAGACAGACTAGCGCCTACTACAATGAGCAGTTCTTC
CATSRQTSAYYNEQFF
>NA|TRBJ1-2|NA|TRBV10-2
TGCGCCAGCAGTGAGTCGGACAGTCTGGGCTACACCTTC
CASSESDSLGYTF
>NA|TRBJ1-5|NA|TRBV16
TGTGCCAGCAGCGTCAATGGCGGGGTAGGCAATCAGCCCCAGCATTTT
CASSVNGGVGNQPQHF
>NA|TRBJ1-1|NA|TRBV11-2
TGTGCCAGCAGCTTAGATCAGGGATTTGGCACTGAAGCTTTCTTT
CASSLDQGFGTEAFF
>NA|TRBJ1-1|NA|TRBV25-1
TGTGCCAGCAGGGATCCCCGAGGAGCTTTCTTT
CASRDPRGAFF
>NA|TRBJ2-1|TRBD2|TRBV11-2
TGTGCCAGCAGCCTGACTAGCGGGGTGCAACGGGGTGAGCAGTTCTTC
CASSLTSGVQRGEQFF
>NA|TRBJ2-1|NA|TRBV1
TGCACCAGCAGCCAAGTACCGGGACTTGACAATGAGCAGTTCTTC
CTSSQVPGLDNEQFF
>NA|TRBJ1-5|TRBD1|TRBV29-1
TGCAGTGTTGCCTTGGGACAGGGCTTCGGCAATCAGCCCCAGCATTTT
CSVALGQGFGNQPQHF
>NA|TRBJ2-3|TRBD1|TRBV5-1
TGCGCCAGCAGAAGGACAGGGTCCACAGATACGCAGTATTTT
CASRRTGSTDTQYF
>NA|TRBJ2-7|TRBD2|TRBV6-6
TGTGCCAGCAGCAGGACTAGCGGGAATTCCTACGAGCAGTACTTC
CASSRTSGNSYEQYF
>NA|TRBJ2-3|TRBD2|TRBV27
TGTGCCAGCAGTAGACCGGGACTAGCGGGAGATACGCAGTATTTT
CASSRPGLAGDTQYF
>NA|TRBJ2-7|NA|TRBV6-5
TGTGCCAGCAGCCGACCCGACAGAGCCTACGAGCAGTACTTC
CASSRPDRAYEQYF
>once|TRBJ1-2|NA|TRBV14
TGTGCCAGCAGCCAAGAGAATCCAGGATTATCAGTCTACACCTTC
CASSQENPGLSVYTF
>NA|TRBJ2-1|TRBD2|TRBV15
TGTGCCACCAGCAGAGATCAAGCGGGAGATGAGCAGTTCTTC
CATSRDQAGDEQFF
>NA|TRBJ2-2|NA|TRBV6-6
TGTGCTTTGGTGAGCGGTCTCACCGGGGAGCTGTTTTTT
CALVSGLTGELFF
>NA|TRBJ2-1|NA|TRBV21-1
TGTGCCAGCAGCCACAGGAGCCCGGGGGATGAGCAGTTCTTC
CASSHRSPGDEQFF
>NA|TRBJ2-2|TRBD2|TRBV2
TGTGCCAGCATACTAGCGGGAGGCGCGAACACCGGGGAGCTGTTTTTT
CASILAGGANTGELFF
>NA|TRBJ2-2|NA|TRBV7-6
TGTGCCAGCAGCTTAGCCCTTAGCACCGGGGAGCTGTTTTTT
CASSLALSTGELFF
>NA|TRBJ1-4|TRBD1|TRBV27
TGTGCCAGCAGTAAAACAGGGGGCTTGGAAAAACTGTTTTTT
CASSKTGGLEKLFF
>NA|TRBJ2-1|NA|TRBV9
TGTGCCAGCAGCCCCCTCCCTACGTCCTACAATGAGCAGTTCTTC
CASSPLPTSYNEQFF
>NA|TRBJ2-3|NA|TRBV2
TGTGCCAGCAGGATTCCAGACACAGATACGCAGTATTTT
CASRIPDTDTQYF
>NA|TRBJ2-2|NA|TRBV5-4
TGTGCCAGCAGCCACTTCGACAGGCCCGGGGAGCTGTTTTTT
CASSHFDRPGELFF
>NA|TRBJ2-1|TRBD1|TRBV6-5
TGTGCCAGCAGCCGACGGACGACAGGGGTTGGCGAGCAGTTCTTC
CASSRRTTGVGEQFF
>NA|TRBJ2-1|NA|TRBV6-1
TGTGCCAGCATTCTCAGGCCGACGAACGAGCAGTTCTTC
CASILRPTNEQFF
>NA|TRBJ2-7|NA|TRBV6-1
TGTGCCAGCAGCTGGGAGGTTTCCTACGAGCAGTACTTC
CASSWEVSYEQYF
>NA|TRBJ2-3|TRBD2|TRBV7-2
TGTGCCAGCAACAATCGACAGACTAGCGGGAGTGGTACGCAGTATTTT
CASNNRQTSGSGTQYF
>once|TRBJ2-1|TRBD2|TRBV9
TGTGCCAGCAGCGTAGCTTCCCTAGCGGGAGTCAATGAGCAGTTCTTC
CASSVASLAGVNEQFF
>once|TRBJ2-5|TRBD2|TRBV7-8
TGTGCCAGCAGCACCTGGGGGGGTCAAGAGACCCAGTACTTC
CASSTWGGQETQYF
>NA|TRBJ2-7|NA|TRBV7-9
TGTGCCAGCAGCTTAGGACAGGTTGAATCCTACGAGCAGTACTTC
CASSLGQVESYEQYF
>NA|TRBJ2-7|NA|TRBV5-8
TGTGCCAGCAGCTTGGGCGGCCGATTCTACGAGCAGTACTTC
CASSLGGRFYEQYF
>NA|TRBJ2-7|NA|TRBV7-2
TGTGCCAGCAGCCCGGGACTCGGCACCTACGAGCAGTACTTC
CASSPGLGTYEQYF
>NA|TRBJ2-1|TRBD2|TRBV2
TGTGCCAGCAGTGAGGGAGGGTCTGGGCATGAGCAGTTCTTC
CASSEGGSGHEQFF
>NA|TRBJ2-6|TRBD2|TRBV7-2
TGTGCCAGCACCCGGCGGGAGGCAGGGGCCAACGTCCTGACTTTC
CASTRREAGANVLTF
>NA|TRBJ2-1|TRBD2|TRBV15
TGTGCCACCAACAGCGGGAGGTACAATGAGCAGTTCTTC
CATNSGRYNEQFF
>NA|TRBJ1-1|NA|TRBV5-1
TGCGCCAGCAGCTTTGAGACAGCAATGAACACTGAAGCTTTCTTT
CASSFETAMNTEAFF
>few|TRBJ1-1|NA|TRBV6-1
TGTGCCACCGGCACAGGGTCACCAGCTTTCTTT
CATGTGSPAFF
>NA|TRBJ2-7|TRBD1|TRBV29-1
TGCAGCGTTGCGGGACAGGTCCCCTCCTACGAGCAGTACTTC
CSVAGQVPSYEQYF
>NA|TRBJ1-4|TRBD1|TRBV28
TGTGCCAGCAGTTGGCCGGGACAGGGTAGCGAAAAACTGTTTTTT
CASSWPGQGSEKLFF
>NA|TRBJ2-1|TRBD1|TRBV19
TGTGCCAGTAGTATAGCACAGGGGGCGCAAGGTGAGCAGTTCTTC
CASSIAQGAQGEQFF
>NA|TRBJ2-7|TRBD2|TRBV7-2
TGTGCCAGCAGCCTGACTAGCGGGAGTCCCCGCGAGCAGTACTTC
CASSLTSGSPREQYF
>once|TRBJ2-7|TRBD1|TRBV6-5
TGTGCCAGCACCAGGGACAGGGGATACGAGCAGTACTTC
CASTRDRGYEQYF
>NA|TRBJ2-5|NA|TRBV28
TGTGCCAGCAGTTTGAGGCACCAAGAGACCCAGTACTTC
CASSLRHQETQYF
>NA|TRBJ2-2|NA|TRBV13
TGTGCCAGCAGCTCAACCGGGACACTCCTCACCGGGGAGCTGTTTTTT
CASSSTGTLLTGELFF
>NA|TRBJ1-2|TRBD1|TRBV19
TGTGCCAGTGGTGGGACAGGGGGCTACTATGGCTACACCTTC
CASGGTGGYYGYTF
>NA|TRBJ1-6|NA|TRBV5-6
TGTGCCAGCATCCTATCGGGCCCAGGGGATTCACCCCTCCACTTT
CASILSGPGDSPLHF
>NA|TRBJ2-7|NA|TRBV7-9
TGTGCCAGCAGCCCACTGTACGAGCAGTACTTC
CASSPLYEQYF
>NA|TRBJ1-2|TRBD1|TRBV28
TGTGCCAGCAGTTCATCATGGGACAGGGGCTTCTATGGCTACACCTTC
CASSSSWDRGFYGYTF
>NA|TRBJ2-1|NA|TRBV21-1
TGTGCCAGCAGCAAAGCCTCTAGCGGGAGGGCCTTTCTTACTGAGCAGTTCTTC
CASSKASSGRAFLTEQFF
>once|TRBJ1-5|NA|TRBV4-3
TGCGCCAGCAGCCAAGGACCGGCGGGGGGCTCCAATCAGCCCCAGCATTTT
CASSQGPAGGSNQPQHF
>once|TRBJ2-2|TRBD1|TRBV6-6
TGTGCCAGCAGTTACTTAGGACAGGGCAACTCCGGGGAGCTGTTTTTT
CASSYLGQGNSGELFF
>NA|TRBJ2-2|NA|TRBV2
TGTGCCAGCAGTGAGACGATGAGGGGGTCCGGGGAGCTGTTTTTT
CASSETMRGSGELFF
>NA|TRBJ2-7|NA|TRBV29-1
TGCAGCACTAGCCAGACCAAAGGCGAGCAGTACTTC
CSTSQTKGEQYF
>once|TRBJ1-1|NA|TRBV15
TGTGCCACCAGCCCTCCACACGGGATGAACACTGAAGCTTTCTTT
CATSPPHGMNTEAFF
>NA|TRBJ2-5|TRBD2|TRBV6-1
TGTGCCAGTAGACTAGCGCAAGAGACCCAGTACTTC
CASRLAQETQYF
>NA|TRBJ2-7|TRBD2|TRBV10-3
TGTGCCACCTTCTCTCCGGGACTAGCCTACGAGCAGTACTTC
CATFSPGLAYEQYF